Given below is one T cell receptor beta chain in context. This record comes from a study of blood T cell repertoires in COVID-19. Across the study: Acute and convalescent COVID-19 specimens originated in the United States, Italy and Spain.

Recruitment covered roughly 22 US areas and drew participants whose ages spanned roughly 18 to 89 years. Self-reported history from a screening survey and questionnaire set each donor's cohort. As handled by the study authors: Amplifying reference gene primers gave estimates of nucleated cell counts. The protocol was immunoSEQ multiplex PCR, while the TCRdb copy is restricted to in-frame clones and leaves out a portion. V and J calls and clone size are as listed in that table; D and trimming were resolved from the DNA. The sample has roughly 250,000 clones, around 85% seen once. The CDR3 totals 20 residues. The V and J ends lost 0 bases and 0 bases, in that order; junction bases with no gene match: 17. Germline-derived CDR1 and CDR2 are SGHDN and FVKESK.

This chain uses TRBV14 with TRBJ2-7; 7 bases align to TRBD2. Source material: PBMCs or T cells enriched from blood (not recorded which). The receptor's source is a woman under 40 who had recovered from COVID-19. CDR3 coding DNA: TGTGCCAGCAGCCAAGATTACCTGGGCACTAGCGTCCGTAGCTCCTACGAGCAGTACTTC. It is translated as CASSQDYLGTSVRSSYEQYF. Full variable domain (rest looked up from reference TRBV14 and TRBJ2-7): EAGVTQFPSHSVIEKGQTVTLRCDPISGHDNLYWYRRVMGKEIKFLLHFVKESKQDESGMPNNRFLAERTGGTYSTLKVQPAELEDSGVYFCASSQDYLGTSVRSSYEQYFGPGTRLTVT.